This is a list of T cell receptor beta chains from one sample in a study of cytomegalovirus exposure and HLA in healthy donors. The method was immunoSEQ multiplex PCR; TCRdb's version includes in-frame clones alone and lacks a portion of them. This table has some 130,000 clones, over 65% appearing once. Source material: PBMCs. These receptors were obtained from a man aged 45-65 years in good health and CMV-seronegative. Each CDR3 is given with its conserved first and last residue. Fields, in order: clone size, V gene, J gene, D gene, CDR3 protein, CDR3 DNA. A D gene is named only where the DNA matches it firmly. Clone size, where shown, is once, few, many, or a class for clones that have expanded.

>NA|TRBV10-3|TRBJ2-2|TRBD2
CAIKVGGTGELFF
TGTGCCATCAAAGTCGGGGGGACCGGGGAGCTGTTTTTT
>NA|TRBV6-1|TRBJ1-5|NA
CASSERDYGYSNQPQHF
TGTGCCAGCAGTGAGAGGGACTATGGATATAGCAATCAGCCCCAGCATTTT
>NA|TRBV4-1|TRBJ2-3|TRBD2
CASSQDGLAGTDTQYF
TGCGCCAGCAGCCAAGATGGACTAGCGGGCACAGATACGCAGTATTTT
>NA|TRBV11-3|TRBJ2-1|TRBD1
CASSFEGQGQFF
TGTGCCAGCAGCTTTGAGGGACAGGGGCAGTTCTTC
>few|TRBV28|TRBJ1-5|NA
CASSYPQKPQHF
TGTGCCAGCAGTTACCCACAGAAGCCCCAGCATTTT
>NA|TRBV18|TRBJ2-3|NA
CASSPSDTQYF
TGTGCCAGCTCACCCTCAGATACGCAGTATTTT
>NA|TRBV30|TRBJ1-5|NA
CAWSVGGASSNQPQHF
TGTGCCTGGAGTGTAGGGGGGGCCTCTAGCAATCAGCCCCAGCATTTT
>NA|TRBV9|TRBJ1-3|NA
CASSVVGGGSGNTIYF
TGTGCCAGCAGCGTAGTGGGAGGGGGCTCTGGAAACACCATATATTTT
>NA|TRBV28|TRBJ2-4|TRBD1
CASSASGTGKNIQYF
TGTGCCAGCAGTGCGTCCGGGACAGGGAAAAACATTCAGTACTTC
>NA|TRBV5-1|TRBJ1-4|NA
CASSLVRGTNEKLFF
TGCGCCAGCAGCTTGGTTAGGGGGACTAATGAAAAACTGTTTTTT
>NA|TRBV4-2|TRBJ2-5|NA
CASSQDQSETQYF
TGTGCCAGCAGCCAAGACCAATCAGAGACCCAGTACTTC
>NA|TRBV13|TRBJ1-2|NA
CASSLGRQGLGGYTF
TGTGCCAGCAGCTTAGGCCGGCAGGGGTTGGGCGGCTACACCTTC
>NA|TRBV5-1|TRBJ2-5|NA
CASSFRRLVETQYF
TGCGCCAGCAGCTTCCGGAGACTAGTTGAGACCCAGTACTTC
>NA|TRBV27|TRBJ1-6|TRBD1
CASSTDRGNNSPLHF
TGTGCCAGCAGTACAGACAGGGGCAATAATTCACCCCTCCACTTT
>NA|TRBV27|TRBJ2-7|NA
CASREQGVSSYEQYF
TGTGCCAGCAGGGAACAGGGAGTAAGTTCCTACGAGCAGTACTTC
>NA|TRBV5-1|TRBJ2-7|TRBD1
CASSLAGLSDRSYEQYF
TGCGCCAGCAGCTTGGCCGGTTTGTCGGACAGGAGCTACGAGCAGTACTTC
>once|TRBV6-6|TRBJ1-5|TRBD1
CASSLQGVSQPQHF
TGTGCCAGCAGTCTTCAGGGGGTGAGTCAGCCCCAGCATTTT
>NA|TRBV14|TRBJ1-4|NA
CASSQPGRQAAINEKLFF
TGTGCCAGCAGCCAGCCAGGGCGGCAGGCAGCAATAAATGAAAAACTGTTTTTT
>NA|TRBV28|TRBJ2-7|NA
CASSKRTAGTYEQYF
TGTGCCAGCAGCAAAAGGACTGCGGGAACCTACGAGCAGTACTTC
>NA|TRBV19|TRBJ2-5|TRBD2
CASSLAGEQYF
TGTGCCAGTAGCCTAGCGGGAGAGCAGTACTTC
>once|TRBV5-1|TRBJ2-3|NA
CASRGGVTSTDTQYF
TGCGCCAGCAGGGGGGGTGTTACATCTACAGATACGCAGTATTTT
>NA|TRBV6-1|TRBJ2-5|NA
CASSLGQQETQYF
TGTGCCAGCAGTTTGGGCCAGCAAGAGACCCAGTACTTC
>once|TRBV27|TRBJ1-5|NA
CASKREGRPNQPQHF
TGTGCCAGCAAGAGGGAAGGCAGACCCAATCAGCCCCAGCATTTT
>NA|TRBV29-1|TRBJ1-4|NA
CSVGIMGEKLFF
TGCAGCGTCGGGATAATGGGAGAAAAACTGTTTTTT
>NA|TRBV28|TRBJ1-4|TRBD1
CASSLDRVDEKLFF
TGTGCCAGCAGTTTGGACAGGGTAGATGAAAAACTGTTTTTT
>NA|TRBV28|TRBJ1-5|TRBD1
CASFRTGGYNQPQHF
TGTGCCAGCTTTCGGACAGGGGGGTACAATCAGCCCCAGCATTTT